The 8 T cell receptor beta chains below come from one sample, sequenced in a study of blood T cell repertoires in COVID-19. Only in-frame clones appear in the TCRdb table, and some are missing; sequencing was by immunoSEQ multiplex PCR. The table records under 300,000 clones, around 90% of them present only once. Sequenced input: peripheral blood. All receptors derive from a man aged 30 to 39 with COVID-19, enrolled during active disease.

V and J are TRBV4-2 and TRBJ1-4; D call uncertain. Deletions cut 1 base from V and 4 bases from J, with 7 bases between. The germline V gene has CDR1 LGHNA and CDR2 YNFKEQ. The CDR3 is made up of 14 amino acids. This CDR3 is CASSQGLFNEKLFF. The DNA of the CDR3 is TGTGCCAGCAGCCAAGGACTATTTAATGAAAAACTGTTTTTT.

V and J are TRBV9 and TRBJ1-6; 8 bases fit TRBD1. CDR1 and CDR2 from the germline V gene are SGDLS and YYNGEE. This CDR3 has 16 amino acids. Germline trimming cut 2 bases from V and 7 bases from J; bases unmatched to any gene: 8. The CDR3 DNA follows: TGTGCCAGCAGCGTTGATGCGACAGGGGAAAATTCACCCCTCCACTTT. Translating gives CASSVDATGENSPLHF.

This chain connects TRBV10-2 to TRBJ1-1; a possible D gene is TRBD1 (5 bases). The V end lost 0 bases, the J end lost 1 base, and 6 bases lay between the germline ends. CDR3 size: 14 residues. Germline assignment: CDR1 WSHSY and CDR2 SAAADI. CDR3 in amino acids: CASSESDTNTEAFF. The CDR3 DNA sequence: TGCGCCAGCAGTGAGTCGGACACGAACACTGAAGCTTTCTTT.

The chain combines TRBV19 with TRBJ1-4; TRBD1 is a possible D gene (5 bases). There are 15 residues in the CDR3. The germline V gene encodes CDR1 LNHDA and CDR2 SQIVND (reference sequence). Between the trimmed V and J ends, which lost 5 bases and 2 bases, there was a span of 12 bases. CDR3 amino acids: CASSPAGITNEKLFF. Here the CDR3 DNA reads TGTGCCAGTAGTCCCGCAGGGATTACTAATGAAAAACTGTTTTTT.

V gene TRBV5-1 combines with J gene TRBJ2-7; 10 bases agree with TRBD1. Germline V gives CDR1 SGHRS, CDR2 YFSETQ. V trimming: 2 bases; J trimming: 4 bases; junction bases outside the gene matches: 3. CDR3 length equals 14 residues. The CDR3, as DNA: TGCGCCAGCAGCTTTCGGGACAGGGGTTACGAGCAGTACTTC. Amino acid sequence: CASSFRDRGYEQYF.

For the CDR3, the DNA is TGTGCCAGCAGCTCATCCCGGGAATCTAACTATGGCTACACCTTC. Its protein product is CASSSSRESNYGYTF. This chain joins TRBV7-3 and TRBJ1-2; no definite D call. V shed 4 bases and J shed 0 bases, with 12 bases lying between them. The CDR3 length is 15 residues. Germline V gene data show CDR1 as SGHTA and CDR2 as FQGTGA. Full variable domain (rest looked up from reference TRBV7-3 and TRBJ1-2): GAGVSQTPSNKVTEKGKYVELRCDPISGHTALYWYRQSLGQGPEFLIYFQGTGAADDSGLPNDRFFAVRPEGSVSTLKIQRTERGDSAVYLCASSSSRESNYGYTFGSGTRLTVV.

The chain combines TRBV6-1 with TRBJ1-5; TRBD1 agrees at 7 bases. The junction had 8 bases not matched to a gene; V was cut back by 2 bases and J by 4 bases. The CDR3 loop spans 16 amino acids. Per germline, CDR1 MNHNS and CDR2 SASEGT. This CDR3 is CASSEQVGQTNQPQHF. CDR3 DNA sequence: TGTGCCAGCAGTGAACAGGTGGGACAGACTAATCAGCCCCAGCATTTT.

This chain uses TRBV10-3 with TRBJ2-5; 12 bases agree with TRBD2. Germline assignment: CDR1 ENHRY and CDR2 SYGVKD. The junction had 7 bases not matched to a gene; V was cut back by 6 bases and J by 5 bases. The CDR3 contains 15 residues. The CDR3 DNA reads TGTGCCATCAGCTCTAGCGGGGGGGCCCGGGAGACCCAGTACTTC. Translation: CAISSSGGARETQYF.